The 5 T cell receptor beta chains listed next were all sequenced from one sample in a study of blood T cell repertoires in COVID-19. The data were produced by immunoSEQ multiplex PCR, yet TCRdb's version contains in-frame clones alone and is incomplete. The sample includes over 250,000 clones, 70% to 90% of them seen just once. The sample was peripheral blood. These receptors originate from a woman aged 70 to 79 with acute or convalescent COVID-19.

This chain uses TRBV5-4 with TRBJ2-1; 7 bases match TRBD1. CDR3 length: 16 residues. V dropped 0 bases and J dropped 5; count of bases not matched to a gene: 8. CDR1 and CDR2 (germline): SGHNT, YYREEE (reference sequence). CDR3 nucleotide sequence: TGTGCCAGCAGCTTGGAGGCGACAGGGTTAAACAATGAGCAGTTCTTC. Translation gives CASSLEATGLNNEQFF.

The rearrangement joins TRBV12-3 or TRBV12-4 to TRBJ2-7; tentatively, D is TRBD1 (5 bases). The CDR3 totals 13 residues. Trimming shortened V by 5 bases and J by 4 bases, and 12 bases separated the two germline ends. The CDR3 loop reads CASSRQLKYEQYF. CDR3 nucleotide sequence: TGTGCCAGCAGTAGACAGTTGAAGTACGAGCAGTACTTC.

CDR3 residues: CASSRLGGEGNTEAFF. The CDR3 DNA reads TGTGCCAGCAGTCGCTTGGGTGGGGAGGGGAACACTGAAGCTTTCTTT. V and J are TRBV6-2 or TRBV6-3 and TRBJ1-1; no clear D gene. V shed 5 bases and J shed 1 base, with 17 bases lying between them. This CDR3 spans 16 amino acids. From germline, CDR1 is MNHEY and CDR2 SVGEGT.

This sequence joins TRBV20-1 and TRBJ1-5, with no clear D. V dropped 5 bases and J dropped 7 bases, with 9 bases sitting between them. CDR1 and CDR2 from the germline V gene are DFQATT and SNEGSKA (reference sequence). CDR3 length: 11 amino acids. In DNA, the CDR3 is TGCAGTGCTGCCGCGGGGCAGCCCCAGCATTTT. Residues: CSAAAGQPQHF.

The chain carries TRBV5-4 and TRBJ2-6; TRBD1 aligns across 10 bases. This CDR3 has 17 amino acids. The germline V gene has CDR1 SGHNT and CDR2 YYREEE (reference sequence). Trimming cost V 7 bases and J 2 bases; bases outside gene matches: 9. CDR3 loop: CASLVGTGVTGANVLTF. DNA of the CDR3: TGTGCCAGCCTGGTGGGGACAGGGGTGACTGGGGCCAACGTCCTGACTTTC.